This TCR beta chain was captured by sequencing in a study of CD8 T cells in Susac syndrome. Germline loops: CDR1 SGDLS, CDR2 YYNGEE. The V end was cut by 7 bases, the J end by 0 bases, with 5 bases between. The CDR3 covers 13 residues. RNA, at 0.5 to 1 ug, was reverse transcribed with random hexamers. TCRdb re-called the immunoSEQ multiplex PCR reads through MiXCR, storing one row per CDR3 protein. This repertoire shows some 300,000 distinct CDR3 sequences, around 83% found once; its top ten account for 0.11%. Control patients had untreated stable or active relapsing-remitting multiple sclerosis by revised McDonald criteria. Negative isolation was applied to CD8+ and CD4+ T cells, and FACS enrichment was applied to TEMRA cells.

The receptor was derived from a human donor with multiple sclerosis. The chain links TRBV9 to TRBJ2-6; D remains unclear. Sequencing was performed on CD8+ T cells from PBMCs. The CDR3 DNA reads TGTGCCAGCTCTACCTCTGGGGCCAACGTCCTGACTTTC. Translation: CASSTSGANVLTF.